Below are 27 T cell receptor beta chains sequenced from a single sample in a study of blood T cell repertoires in COVID-19. The repertoire was sequenced with immunoSEQ multiplex PCR; TCRdb's copy has only in-frame clones and lacks some. The sample shows some 160,000 clones, about 80% of them seen only once. Sequenced sample: peripheral blood. The receptor source for this set is a man in his 70s with active or convalescent COVID-19.

This clone was observed a few times. J is TRBJ2-2 and V is TRBV7-9; 7 nucleotides agree with TRBD2. After removal of 5 bases from V and 1 base from J, the junction contained 10 bases not matched to a gene. The CDR3 sequence is 17 residues long. The germline gives CDR1 SEHNR, CDR2 FQNEAQ (reference sequence). The CDR3, as DNA: TGTGCCAGCAGCCCACGCCGGGACTACTGGAACACCGGGGAGCTGTTTTTT. Translating it yields CASSPRRDYWNTGELFF.

This sequence joins TRBV4-3 and TRBJ2-7, with 9 bases aligning to TRBD2. After removal of 0 bases from V and 3 bases from J, the junction contained 9 bases not matched to a gene. CDR3 size: 17 residues. CDR1 and CDR2 from the germline V gene are LGHNA and YSLEER. The DNA of the CDR3 is TGCGCCAGCAGCCAAGAGGGGGTGTCTAGCGGGATCTACGAGCAGTACTTC. This gives the protein CASSQEGVSSGIYEQYF.

This clone has just a few counts. The chain recombines TRBV6-5 with TRBJ1-5, with 9 bases fitting TRBD1. CDR1 is MNHEY and CDR2 is SVGAGI in the germline V gene. This CDR3 comprises 15 residues. V shed 5 bases and J 3 bases; nucleotides not matched to a gene: 5. The CDR3: CASSKRTGDNQPQHF. DNA of the CDR3: TGTGCCAGCAGTAAGCGGACAGGGGACAATCAGCCCCAGCATTTT.

The chain is built from TRBV13 and TRBJ2-1; 7 bases fit TRBD2. Germline trimming cut 5 bases from V and 3 bases from J; bases unmatched to any gene: 10. Germline V gives CDR1 PRHDT, CDR2 FYEKMQ (reference sequence). This CDR3 is built from 16 residues. The CDR3 region has the DNA TGTGCCAGCAGCACACTCGGCGGGGGTGGCTACAATGAGCAGTTCTTC. It yields the protein CASSTLGGGGYNEQFF.

There are a few counts of this clone. This chain joins TRBV7-2 and TRBJ2-1; D call uncertain. V lost 1 base to trimming and J lost 0 bases, with 10 bases between them. CDR3 length equals 16 residues. The germline V gene encodes CDR1 SGHTA and CDR2 FQGNSA. The CDR3 DNA sequence: TGTGCCAGCAGCTTAGTTTGGAGCAGCTCCTACAATGAGCAGTTCTTC. Translated, it gives CASSLVWSSSYNEQFF. The complete variable domain, with remaining parts taken from reference TRBV7-2 and TRBJ2-1, reads GAGVSQSPSNKVTEKGKDVELRCDPISGHTALYWYRQSLGQGLEFLIYFQGNSAPDKSGLPSDRFSAERTGGSVSTLTIQRTQQEDSAVYLCASSLVWSSSYNEQFFGPGTRLTVL.

This clone was detected only a few times. The chain has TRBV5-5 and TRBJ1-4, with D perhaps TRBD1 (5 bases). Germline V gives CDR1 SGHKS, CDR2 YYEKEE (reference sequence). Trimming took 3 bases from V and 3 from J, leaving 12 bases between them. There are 15 residues in the CDR3. CDR3 sequence (DNA): TGTGCCAGCAGCTCAAGGGGTGCCGCTAATGAAAAACTGTTTTTT. It translates to CASSSRGAANEKLFF.

This clone was found once. The rearrangement links TRBV16 to TRBJ2-3; possible D gene TRBD2, 5 bases. Trimming pared 2 bases from V and 4 bases from J, leaving 19 bases between. Germline CDR1 reads KGHSY; CDR2 reads FQNENV. The CDR3 totals 17 residues. The CDR3 is CASSQPDGRTAADTQYF. Here the CDR3 DNA reads TGTGCCAGCAGCCAACCGGACGGCCGAACAGCGGCAGATACGCAGTATTTT.

The chain links TRBV5-1 to TRBJ2-7; 8 bases align to TRBD1. The CDR3 contains 14 residues. Germline V gene lookup returns CDR1 SGHRS and CDR2 YFSETQ. Trimming at V came to 4 bases and at J to 5 bases, leaving 8 bases not matched to a gene. In nucleotides, the CDR3 is TGCGCCAGCAGCCAAGGGGACAGGTCCAACGAGCAGTACTTC. Translated, it gives CASSQGDRSNEQYF.

This chain joins TRBV6-2 or TRBV6-3 and TRBJ2-2; unclear D gene. Germline CDR1 and CDR2: MNHEY and SVGEGT. This CDR3 is 11 amino acids long. V lost 5 bases and J lost 9, with 7 bases in between. CDR3 sequence reads: CASSEFRELFF. CDR3 DNA sequence: TGTGCCAGCAGTGAGTTCAGGGAGCTGTTTTTT.

This sequence joins TRBV6-2 or TRBV6-3 and TRBJ2-1; 7 nucleotides agree with TRBD2. The CDR3 is 17 amino acids. Trimming cost V 2 bases and J 8 bases; bases outside gene matches: 15. CDR1 MNHEY and CDR2 SVGEGT come from the germline V gene. CDR3 nucleotides: TGTGCCAGCAGTTACCCCCGGAGGTGGCGGGAGAGGTATGAGCAGTTCTTC. Its protein product is CASSYPRRWRERYEQFF.

The V call is TRBV19, the J call TRBJ1-5; 7 bases align to TRBD1. This CDR3 spans 16 amino acids. V lost 8 bases and J lost 0; bases outside the gene matches: 10. From germline, CDR1 is LNHDA and CDR2 SQIVND (reference sequence). DNA for the CDR3: TGTGCCAGTTCCCGGGACAGAGCAACTAGCAATCAGCCCCAGCATTTT. Translating gives CASSRDRATSNQPQHF. Full variable domain (remainder filled in from reference TRBV19 and TRBJ1-5): DGGITQSPKYLFRKEGQNVTLSCEQNLNHDAMYWYRQDPGQGLRLIYYSQIVNDFQKGDIAEGYSVSREKKESFPLTVTSAQKNPTAFYLCASSRDRATSNQPQHFGDGTRLSIL.

This clone was counted between two and nine times. The chain carries TRBV20-1 and TRBJ2-7; the D is unclear. V was trimmed by 6 bases and J by 5 bases, leaving 8 bases between them. The CDR3 totals 10 residues. Germline loops: CDR1 DFQATT, CDR2 SNEGSKA (reference sequence). CDR3 in DNA: TGCAGTGCCTGGGCTGACGAGCAGTACTTC. Its translation: CSAWADEQYF.

The chain recombines TRBV7-6 with TRBJ2-1, with 7 bases that match TRBD2. Germline V lookup: CDR1 SGHVS, CDR2 FNYEAQ. The length of the CDR3 is 17 residues. With V trimmed by 2 bases and J by 4 bases, 11 bases remained unmatched. CDR3 coding DNA: TGTGCCAGCAGCTTAAGTATTAGCGGGTTAGTTTACAATGAGCAGTTCTTC. Residues: CASSLSISGLVYNEQFF.

V usage is TRBV6-5 and J usage is TRBJ1-1; no definite D call. This CDR3 is built from 15 residues. Germline values: CDR1 MNHEY, CDR2 SVGAGI. Trimming took off 6 bases at V and 0 bases at J, with 14 bases between the two ends. In nucleotides, the CDR3 is TGTGCCAGCAGCATACAGTGGCAGTTGAACACTGAAGCTTTCTTT. It translates to CASSIQWQLNTEAFF.

V and J are TRBV19 and TRBJ1-4, with TRBD1 matching 7 bases. CDR1 and CDR2 from the germline V gene are LNHDA and SQIVND (reference sequence). The CDR3 has 16 residues. Germline trimming cut 5 bases from V and 0 bases from J; bases unmatched to any gene: 6. This CDR3 is CASSLRQGATNEKLFF. The DNA for the CDR3 is TGTGCCAGTAGTCTCCGACAGGGCGCAACTAATGAAAAACTGTTTTTT. Full variable domain (outside the CDR3, taken from reference TRBV19 and TRBJ1-4): DGGITQSPKYLFRKEGQNVTLSCEQNLNHDAMYWYRQDPGQGLRLIYYSQIVNDFQKGDIAEGYSVSREKKESFPLTVTSAQKNPTAFYLCASSLRQGATNEKLFFGSGTQLSVL.

This chain connects TRBV3-1 (or the pseudogene TRBV3-2) to TRBJ2-5; 7 nucleotides match TRBD1. The CDR3 length is 14 residues. Germline lookup yields CDR1 LGHDT and CDR2 YNNKEL (reference sequence). The J segment lost 1 base and the V segment lost 4 bases, leaving 3 bases of the junction unmatched. DNA for the CDR3: TGTGCCAGCAGCCCAAGACAGGGCCAAGAGACCCAGTACTTC. Translating it yields CASSPRQGQETQYF.

The chain combines TRBV9 with TRBJ2-1; TRBD2 agrees at 8 bases. The CDR3 is 15 amino acids. Germline CDR1 SGDLS, CDR2 YYNGEE. With V trimmed by 5 bases and J by 8 bases, 12 bases remained unmatched. CDR3 bases: TGTGCCAGCAGTACGGAGCGGGAGTTCGCCTATGAGCAGTTCTTC. Translating gives CASSTEREFAYEQFF.

The genes are TRBV28 and TRBJ1-1; D gene unclear. The V and J ends lost 7 bases and 3 bases respectively, with 9 bases between them. Germline V gives CDR1 MDHEN, CDR2 SYDVKM. This CDR3 comprises 12 residues. CDR3 DNA: TGTGCCAGCACCATACTCTACACTGAAGCTTTCTTT. It translates to CASTILYTEAFF. Looking up the rest from reference TRBV28 and TRBJ1-1 gives the full variable domain: DVKVTQSSRYLVKRTGEKVFLECVQDMDHENMFWYRQDPGLGLRLIYFSYDVKMKEKGDIPEGYSVSREKKERFSLILESASTNQTSMYLCASTILYTEAFFGQGTRLTVV.

The chain employs TRBV4-1 and TRBJ2-1; 7 bases are shared with TRBD2. The CDR3 is 16 amino acids. V trimming: 3 bases; J trimming: 5 bases; junction bases outside the gene matches: 10. The germline gives CDR1 MGHRA, CDR2 YSYEKL. The DNA of the CDR3 is TGCGCCAGCAGCCACGTAAGCGGGAAGGGGAACAATGAGCAGTTCTTC. This gives the protein CASSHVSGKGNNEQFF.

In its sample, this clone was seen a few times. The chain uses TRBV6-2 or TRBV6-3 and TRBJ2-1, with 9 bases fitting TRBD2. The CDR3 is 16 residues long. The trim removed 1 base at V and 4 bases at J, leaving 5 bases unmatched. The germline V gene encodes CDR1 MNHEY and CDR2 SVGEGT. CDR3 protein: CASSYWASGTYNEQFF. In DNA form, the CDR3 reads TGTGCCAGCAGTTACTGGGCTAGCGGGACTTACAATGAGCAGTTCTTC.

In this sample, this clone turned up once. The chain combines TRBV6-1 with TRBJ1-5, with a tentative D call TRBD1 (6 bases). The V end lost 1 base, the J end lost 11 bases, and 15 bases lay between the germline ends. The CDR3 is 14 amino acids. Germline CDR1 MNHNS, CDR2 SASEGT. CDR3 sequence: CASSEGTARGAQHF. CDR3 nucleotide sequence: TGTGCCAGCAGTGAAGGGACAGCCCGGGGGGCCCAGCATTTT.

The rearrangement uses TRBV25-1 and TRBJ1-6; TRBD1 might be the D (5 bases). This CDR3 has 18 amino acids. V lost 9 bases to trimming and J lost 2 bases, with 23 bases between them. Germline CDR1 and CDR2: MGHDK and SYGVNS. CDR3: CASNAGTRGFPYNSPLHF. The CDR3 bases are TGTGCCAGTAATGCAGGGACCCGGGGGTTCCCCTATAATTCACCCCTCCACTTT.

This chain connects TRBV4-3 to TRBJ2-7; D perhaps matches TRBD2 (5 bases). CDR3 length equals 16 residues. V lost 4 bases and J 0 bases, leaving 16 bases between the germline ends. CDR1 LGHNA and CDR2 YSLEER come from the germline V gene. The CDR3 protein is CASSLRAEGSSYEQYF. CDR3 nucleotide sequence: TGCGCCAGCAGCCTCCGGGCTGAGGGCAGCTCCTACGAGCAGTACTTC.

The rearrangement joins TRBV6-5 to TRBJ2-7; D unresolved. Germline V gene lookup returns CDR1 MNHEY and CDR2 SVGAGI. The CDR3 is 13 amino acids. Trimming cost V 6 bases and J 5 bases, with 14 bases left between them. The CDR3: CASRLDALDEQYF. CDR3 DNA: TGTGCCAGCAGGCTAGACGCGCTCGACGAGCAGTACTTC.

The J gene is TRBJ1-3, the V gene TRBV9; D may be TRBD1 (6 bases). There are 15 residues in the CDR3. Germline V lookup: CDR1 SGDLS, CDR2 YYNGEE. Trimming shortened V by 0 bases and J by 2 bases, and 9 bases separated the two germline ends. The CDR3 reads CASSVGRTAGNTIYF. DNA for the CDR3: TGTGCCAGCAGCGTAGGGAGGACAGCTGGAAACACCATATATTTT.

This clone was recorded once. The rearrangement links TRBV7-2 to TRBJ2-1; TRBD2 matches 9 bases. The germline V gene has CDR1 SGHTA and CDR2 FQGNSA. The V and J ends lost 5 bases and 7 bases, in that order; junction bases with no gene match: 9. The CDR3 extends over 15 amino acids. Here the CDR3 reads CASSPHAGGRNEQFF. CDR3 nucleotides: TGTGCCAGCAGCCCCCACGCGGGAGGGAGGAATGAGCAGTTCTTC.

The chain joins TRBV2 to TRBJ1-1, with 7 bases aligning to TRBD1. CDR1 SNHLY and CDR2 FYNNEI come from the germline V gene. Trimming removed 6 bases from V and 1 base from J; junction bases left unmatched: 8. This CDR3 has 15 amino acids. For the CDR3, the DNA is TGTGCCAGCAGACCACAGGGGTTTCAGAACACTGAAGCTTTCTTT. Translating gives CASRPQGFQNTEAFF.